This TCR beta chain is drawn from a study of shared T cell receptors in the human thymus. TCRdb's table, derived via immunoSEQ multiplex PCR, lists solely in-frame clones and lacks some. Of hundreds of thousands of clones in the sample, around 95% were seen once. Sequencing used thymocytes. This sequence originates from a human donor.

As DNA, the CDR3 is TGTGCCAGCAGCTTAGAGGGACAGAGAGGGGAGACCCAGTACTTC. Residues: CASSLEGQRGETQYF. The V gene is TRBV11-2, the J gene TRBJ2-5, with 7 positions matching TRBD1. The CDR3 is made up of 15 amino acids. Germline CDR1 reads SGHAT; CDR2 reads FQNNGV. V shed 0 bases, J shed 5 bases, and the junction held 6 bases outside the gene matches.